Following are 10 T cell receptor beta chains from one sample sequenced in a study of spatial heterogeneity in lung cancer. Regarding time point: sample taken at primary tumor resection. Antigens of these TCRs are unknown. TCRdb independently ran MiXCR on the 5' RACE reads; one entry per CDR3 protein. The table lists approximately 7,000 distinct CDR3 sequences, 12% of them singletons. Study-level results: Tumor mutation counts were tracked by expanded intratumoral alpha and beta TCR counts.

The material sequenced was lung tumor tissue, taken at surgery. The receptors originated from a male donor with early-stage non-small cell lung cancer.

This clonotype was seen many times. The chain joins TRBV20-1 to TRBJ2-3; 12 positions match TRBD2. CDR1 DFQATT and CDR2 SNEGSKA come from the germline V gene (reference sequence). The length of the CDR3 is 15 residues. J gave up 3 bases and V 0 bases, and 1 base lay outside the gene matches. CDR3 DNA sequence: TGCAGTGCTAGAGATCTAGCGGGAGGGACAGATACGCAGTATTTT. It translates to CSARDLAGGTDTQYF.

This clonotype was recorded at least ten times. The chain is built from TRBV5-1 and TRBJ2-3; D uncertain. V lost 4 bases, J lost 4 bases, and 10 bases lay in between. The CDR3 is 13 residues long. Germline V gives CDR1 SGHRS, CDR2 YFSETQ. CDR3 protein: CASSGTMADTQYF. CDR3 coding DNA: TGCGCCAGCAGCGGAACTATGGCAGATACGCAGTATTTT.

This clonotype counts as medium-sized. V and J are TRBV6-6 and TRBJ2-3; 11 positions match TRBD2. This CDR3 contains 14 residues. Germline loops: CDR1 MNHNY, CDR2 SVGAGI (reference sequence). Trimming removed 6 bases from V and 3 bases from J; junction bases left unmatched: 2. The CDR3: CASSRTSGTDTQYF. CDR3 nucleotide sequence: TGTGCCAGCAGCAGGACTAGCGGGACAGATACGCAGTATTTT.

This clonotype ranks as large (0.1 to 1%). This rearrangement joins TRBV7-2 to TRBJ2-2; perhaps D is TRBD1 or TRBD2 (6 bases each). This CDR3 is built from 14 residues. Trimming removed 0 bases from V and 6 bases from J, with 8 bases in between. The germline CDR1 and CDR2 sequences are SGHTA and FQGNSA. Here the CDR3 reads CASSLAEGAGELFF. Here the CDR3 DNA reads TGTGCCAGCAGCTTAGCGGAGGGGGCCGGGGAGCTGTTTTTT.

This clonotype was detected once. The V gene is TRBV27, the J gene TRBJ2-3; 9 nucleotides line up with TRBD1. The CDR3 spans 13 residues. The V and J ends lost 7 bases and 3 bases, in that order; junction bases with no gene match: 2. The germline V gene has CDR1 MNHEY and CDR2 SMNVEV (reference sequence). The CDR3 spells CASTGQGTDTQYF. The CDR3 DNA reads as TGTGCCAGCACGGGACAGGGAACAGATACGCAGTATTTT.

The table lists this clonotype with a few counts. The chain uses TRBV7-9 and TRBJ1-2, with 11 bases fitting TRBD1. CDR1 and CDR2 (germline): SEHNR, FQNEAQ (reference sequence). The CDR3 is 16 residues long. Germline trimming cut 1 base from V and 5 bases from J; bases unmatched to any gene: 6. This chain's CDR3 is CASSLETGTGGYGYTF. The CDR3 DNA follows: TGTGCCAGCAGCTTAGAAACCGGGACAGGGGGTTATGGCTACACCTTC.

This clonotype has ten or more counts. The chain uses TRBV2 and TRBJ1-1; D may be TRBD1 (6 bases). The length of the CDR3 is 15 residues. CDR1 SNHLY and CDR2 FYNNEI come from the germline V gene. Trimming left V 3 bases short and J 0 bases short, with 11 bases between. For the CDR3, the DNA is TGTGCCAGCAGTGAGGGGGGCCAGGTGAACACTGAAGCTTTCTTT. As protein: CASSEGGQVNTEAFF. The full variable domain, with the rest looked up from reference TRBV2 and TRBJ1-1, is EPEVTQTPSHQVTQMGQEVILRCVPISNHLYFYWYRQILGQKVEFLVSFYNNEISEKSEIFDDQFSVERPDGSNFTLKIRSTKLEDSAMYFCASSEGGQVNTEAFFGQGTRLTVV.

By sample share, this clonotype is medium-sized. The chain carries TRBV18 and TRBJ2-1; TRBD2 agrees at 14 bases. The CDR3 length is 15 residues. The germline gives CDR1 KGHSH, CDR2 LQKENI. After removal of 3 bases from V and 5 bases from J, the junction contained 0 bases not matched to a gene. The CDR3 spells CASSPTSGRDNEQFF. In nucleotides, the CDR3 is TGTGCCAGCTCACCGACTAGCGGGAGGGACAATGAGCAGTTCTTC.

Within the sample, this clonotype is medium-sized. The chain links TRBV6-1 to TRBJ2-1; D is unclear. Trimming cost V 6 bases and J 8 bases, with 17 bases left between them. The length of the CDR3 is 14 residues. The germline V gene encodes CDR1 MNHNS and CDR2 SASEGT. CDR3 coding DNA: TGTGCCAGCAGCCTCGTCCAGCCATCGGATGAGCAGTTCTTC. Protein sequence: CASSLVQPSDEQFF.

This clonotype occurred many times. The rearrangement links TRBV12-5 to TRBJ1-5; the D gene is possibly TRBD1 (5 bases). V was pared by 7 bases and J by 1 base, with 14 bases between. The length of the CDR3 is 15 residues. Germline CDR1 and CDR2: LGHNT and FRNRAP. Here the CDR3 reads CASAPFGASNQPQHF. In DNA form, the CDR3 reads TGTGCTAGTGCGCCCTTTGGGGCAAGCAATCAGCCCCAGCATTTT.